This T cell receptor (beta chain) was retrieved from a study of PD-1 blockade in classical Hodgkin lymphoma (dated by TCRdb to 2020 to 2021). Background on the whole study: Nivolumab dosing was 3 mg/kg intravenously every 2 weeks, continuing until either disease progression or unacceptable toxicity. The study used CyTOF and TCR beta sequencing to define a peripheral blood immune signature of response to PD-1 blockade in classical Hodgkin lymphoma. Broader findings and caveats from the paper: The study was limited to a single clinical trial cohort, and causes of repertoire differences, possibly disease activity or prior therapy, remained undefined. Baseline diversity similar to that of newly diagnosed patients was observed in trial patients achieving complete response, whereas significantly lower diversity was observed in partial responders and progressors. Lower diversity was seen in patients whose nivolumab began less than 1 year after ASCT, and these patients were left out of later analyses so that immune reconstitution would not confound the results. By C4D1, a significant rise was seen in CD4+ TCR diversity but not in CD8+ TCR diversity (p=0.0027 vs p=0.16), and the rise was most apparent among complete responders (p=0.02). Baseline TCR diversity was reported as lower in newly diagnosed patients than in healthy donors, and lower still in relapsed/refractory patients.

The Qiagen DNeasy kit was used to extract genomic DNA from unsorted PBMCs and from the negatively selected CD4+ and CD8+ fractions. TCR beta CDR3 regions were amplified by immunoSEQ multiplex PCR using primers annealing to V and J segments. A synthetic immune receptor repertoire was used to minimize amplification bias, and any residual bias was removed computationally once sequencing was done. On the authors' methods: Repertoire diversity was quantified as the Shannon entropy index using custom Python scripts. The unsorted, CD4+ and CD8+ repertoires were each analyzed separately, with the exception of combined analyses, where CD4+ and CD8+ sequences were merged in silico. A clone counted as expanded when the clone's frequency after treatment rose at least 2-fold relative to C1D1, and clones undetected at baseline were given a pseudocount of 0.5. Clones with 0 or 1 copy at C1D1 were classified as singleton clones, and clones with 2 or more copies were classified as non-singleton clones. Clones expanded in unsorted samples were assigned a CD4+, CD8+ or unknown annotation through matching of protein sequences in sorted samples from the same patient. Diversity changes from C1D1 to C4D1 were tested in paired samples using Wilcoxon tests. TCRdb took over this immuneACCESS table, retaining in-frame rearrangements with V and J assigned. Such tables are incomplete; in checked studies, under half of the missing clones stem from an unresolved V gene, and the remainder is unexplained. That table is the source of V, J and clone size, and D and trimming were worked out from the DNA. This sample is represented by 5,500 to 9,000 clones; 77% of them were singletons. The top ten constitute approximately 35% of the sample.

Comment on this clone: No antigen is known for it. No base-level quality is on record; no much larger clone is a single base apart.

The CDR3, cysteine through phenylalanine, is 12 amino acids long. Of the read, only the CDR3 DNA is kept; its 36 bases are in frame from base 1. The V end loses 4 bases and the J end loses 5 bases, and a stretch of 12 bases separates them. The germline V gene yields SQVTM for CDR1 and ANQGSEA for CDR2. The time point label, read with the paper, signifies: cycle 2 day 1 (C2D1) of nivolumab. Every trial patient had relapsed following autologous stem cell transplantation, and prior brentuximab vedotin exposure was what differed among cohorts A, B and C. The trial cohort was composed of about 60 patients with relapsed/refractory classical Hodgkin lymphoma, for whom complete response, partial response or progressive disease was recorded as best overall response. In the multi-cohort phase II CheckMate 205 trial, trial patients received single-agent nivolumab. An independent review committee assessed best overall response by applying the 2007 International Working Group response criteria. PBMCs from the trial were collected at three points: immediately before nivolumab initiation (C1D1), and during therapy at cycle 2 day 1 and cycle 4 day 1. Peripheral blood was collected in 8 mL Vacutainer Cell Preparation Tubes, from which PBMCs were isolated by centrifugation and then cryopreserved.

The chain uses TRBV29-1 and TRBJ2-7; the D gene is perhaps TRBD2, on 6 matching bases. Sequenced material: peripheral blood mononuclear cells (PBMCs), taken before the second cycle of nivolumab. The receptor was isolated from a human donor with classical Hodgkin lymphoma. In nucleotides, the sequence is TGCAGCGTTGTCGGGAGTTTCAACGAGCAGTACTTC. Translated, this gives CSVVGSFNEQYF.